The 7 T cell receptor beta chains in this list originate from one sample, sequenced in a study of T cell responses to AZD1222 COVID-19 vaccine. The protocol was immunoSEQ multiplex PCR, while the TCRdb copy is restricted to in-frame clones and leaves out a portion. Of under 140,000 clones in the sample, about 88% were seen once. The source material was peripheral blood, sampled on day 0 of AZD1222 vaccination. The receptors stem from an adult in good health.

The rearrangement joins TRBV24-1 to TRBJ1-5, with D uncertain. This CDR3 is 15 amino acids long. Germline V CDR1 and CDR2: KGHDR, SFDVKD. Trimming took off 6 bases at V and 0 bases at J, with 11 bases between the two ends. This CDR3 reads CATSPGRYSNQPQHF. CDR3 nucleotide sequence: TGTGCCACCAGTCCCGGGCGGTATAGCAATCAGCCCCAGCATTTT.

The chain carries TRBV4-2 and TRBJ2-3, with D perhaps matching TRBD2 (6 bases). The CDR3 covers 15 residues. CDR1 is LGHNA, CDR2 YNFKEQ, per germline. V lost 5 bases to trimming and J lost 0 bases, with 12 bases between them. Here the CDR3 DNA reads TGTGCCAGCAGCGAAGGCGGGGACAGCACAGATACGCAGTATTTT. It specifies CASSEGGDSTDTQYF.

The V and J genes are TRBV6-1 and TRBJ1-5; no clear D gene. Trimming took 2 bases from V and 1 from J, leaving 9 bases between them. The CDR3 sequence is 15 residues long. Germline loops: CDR1 MNHNS, CDR2 SASEGT. The CDR3 sequence: CASSEIRGSNQPQHF. For the CDR3, the DNA is TGTGCCAGCAGTGAAATAAGAGGGAGCAATCAGCCCCAGCATTTT.

The V gene is TRBV7-2, the J gene TRBJ2-2; D call uncertain. CDR3 length: 15 amino acids. With 1 base removed from V and 5 bases from J, the gap between germline ends came to 11 bases. Looked up from germline, CDR1 is SGHTA and CDR2 is FQGNSA. In DNA, the CDR3 is TGTGCCAGCAGCTTAGAGCCCAGAGGTACCGGGGAGCTGTTTTTT. The encoded protein is CASSLEPRGTGELFF.

The chain couples TRBV4-1 to TRBJ1-1; D gene unclear. Germline assignment: CDR1 MGHRA and CDR2 YSYEKL. The CDR3 covers 14 residues. V dropped 4 bases and J dropped 3 bases, with 12 bases sitting between them. CDR3 sequence: CASSLGRADTEAFF. The CDR3 coding sequence is TGCGCCAGCAGCCTGGGCCGGGCTGACACTGAAGCTTTCTTT.

This clone was counted once. This chain uses TRBV14 with TRBJ2-7; 8 bases agree with TRBD1. Germline V lookup: CDR1 SGHDN, CDR2 FVKESK. Trimming cost V 4 bases and J 3 bases; bases outside gene matches: 2. The CDR3 contains 13 residues. The CDR3 protein is CASSLDRGYEQYF. Written as DNA, the CDR3 is TGTGCCAGCAGCCTAGACAGGGGCTACGAGCAGTACTTC.

The J gene is TRBJ2-1, the V gene TRBV30; D remains unclear. The V gene's germline CDR1 is GTSNPN and CDR2 SVGIG (reference sequence). V shed 4 bases and J shed 8 bases, with 15 bases lying between them. The length of the CDR3 is 13 residues. CDR3 DNA sequence: TGTGCCTGGACAGACTTAGGGTCGGATGAGCAGTTCTTC. Translated, it gives CAWTDLGSDEQFF.